The next 18 T cell receptor beta chains were all read from a single sample in a study of cytomegalovirus exposure and HLA in healthy donors. This table comes from immunoSEQ multiplex PCR, and its TCRdb copy is limited to in-frame clones, with some not included. The repertoire holds 68,000 or so clones, with roughly 97% as singletons. Sample: PBMCs. The receptor source for this set is a man aged 18-30 years in good health and CMV-seronegative.

The V call is TRBV16, the J call TRBJ1-2, with TRBD1 matching 9 bases. The CDR3 length is 16 residues. The V gene end was trimmed by 0 bases and the J gene end by 4 bases; junction bases not matched to a gene: 6. CDR1 and CDR2 (germline): KGHSY, FQNENV. The CDR3 loop reads CASSQSRDRGTYGYTF. The CDR3 DNA reads as TGTGCCAGCAGCCAATCCCGAGACAGGGGGACCTATGGCTACACCTTC.

The chain employs TRBV27 and TRBJ1-2; D is uncertain. Trimming left V 2 bases short and J 0 bases short, with 10 bases between. The CDR3 extends over 15 amino acids. CDR1 is MNHEY and CDR2 is SMNVEV in the germline V gene (reference sequence). CDR3: CASSLHHRSNYGYTF. The CDR3 nucleotides read TGTGCCAGCAGTTTACACCACAGATCTAACTATGGCTACACCTTC.

The V gene is TRBV2, the J gene TRBJ1-1, with D tentatively TRBD1 (5 bases). CDR3 length: 13 amino acids. The germline gives CDR1 SNHLY, CDR2 FYNNEI. V lost 4 bases, J lost 5 bases, and 11 bases lay in between. CDR3 nucleotides: TGTGCCAGCAGTGCAAGGGGAAAGACTGAAGCTTTCTTT. Its protein product is CASSARGKTEAFF.

The rearrangement uses TRBV30 and TRBJ1-5; 7 bases align to TRBD1. V lost 3 bases to trimming and J lost 7 bases; unmatched junction nucleotides: 3. Germline V CDR1 and CDR2: GTSNPN, SVGIG (reference sequence). The CDR3 contains 12 residues. Written as DNA, the CDR3 is TGTGCCTGGAGGGGGACAGACCAGCCCCAGCATTTT. Its translation is CAWRGTDQPQHF.

This chain uses TRBV19 with TRBJ1-1; perhaps TRBD1 as D (6 bases). The CDR3 has 13 residues. V was trimmed by 4 bases and J by 1 base, leaving 7 bases between them. Germline CDR1 and CDR2: LNHDA and SQIVND (reference sequence). CDR3 amino acids: CASSNRENTEAFF. Written as DNA, the CDR3 is TGTGCCAGTAGTAACAGGGAGAACACTGAAGCTTTCTTT.

The chain couples TRBV4-1 to TRBJ1-2, with D maybe TRBD1 (6 bases). Germline assignment: CDR1 MGHRA and CDR2 YSYEKL. V was trimmed by 6 bases and J by 6 bases, leaving 20 bases between them. This CDR3 spans 15 amino acids. The CDR3 here is CASRLSPGTQNGYTF. Here the CDR3 DNA reads TGCGCCAGCAGACTTTCTCCCGGGACACAGAATGGCTACACCTTC.

This clone was detected only once. The chain joins TRBV19 to TRBJ2-5, with 8 bases fitting TRBD1. Germline CDR1 and CDR2: LNHDA and SQIVND (reference sequence). The CDR3 sequence is 15 residues long. Germline trimming cut 5 bases from V and 2 bases from J; bases unmatched to any gene: 7. Written as DNA, the CDR3 is TGTGCCAGTAGTGTCCGACAGGGGCTTCAAGAGACCCAGTACTTC. It specifies CASSVRQGLQETQYF. The full variable domain, in which reference TRBV19 and TRBJ2-5 provide the parts outside the CDR3, is DGGITQSPKYLFRKEGQNVTLSCEQNLNHDAMYWYRQDPGQGLRLIYYSQIVNDFQKGDIAEGYSVSREKKESFPLTVTSAQKNPTAFYLCASSVRQGLQETQYFGPGTRLLVL.

The chain recombines TRBV27 with TRBJ1-2; D is unresolved. The V gene's germline CDR1 is MNHEY and CDR2 SMNVEV (reference sequence). V lost 2 bases to trimming and J lost 0 bases, with 7 bases between them. There are 14 residues in the CDR3. The CDR3 region has the DNA TGTGCCAGCAGTTTAGGCGGATCTAACTATGGCTACACCTTC. Translating gives CASSLGGSNYGYTF.

As DNA, the CDR3 is TGTGCCAGTAGTACCTACTACAGGGGGCTGATGAACACTGAAGCTTTCTTT. Translating gives CASSTYYRGLMNTEAFF. The chain is built from TRBV19 and TRBJ1-1; 9 positions agree with TRBD1. CDR1 is LNHDA, CDR2 SQIVND, per germline (reference sequence). V gave up 4 bases and J gave up 0 bases; unmatched junction bases: 9. This CDR3 region has 17 residues.

The chain combines TRBV7-9 with TRBJ2-2; TRBD2 agrees at 7 bases. The CDR3 consists of 15 residues. Germline V CDR1 and CDR2: SEHNR, FQNEAQ (reference sequence). V trimming: 5 bases; J trimming: 2 bases; junction bases outside the gene matches: 5. This chain's CDR3 is CASSPREGNTGELFF. The CDR3 DNA reads as TGTGCCAGCAGCCCGAGGGAGGGAAACACCGGGGAGCTGTTTTTT.

V gene TRBV19 combines with J gene TRBJ1-1, with D unresolved. CDR1 is LNHDA and CDR2 is SQIVND in the germline V gene (reference sequence). The CDR3 consists of 14 residues. V lost 3 bases and J lost 10, with 18 bases in between. This CDR3 reads CASSIGFGGLGAFF. The CDR3 nucleotides are TGTGCCAGTAGTATCGGGTTTGGAGGGCTGGGAGCTTTCTTT.

The chain has TRBV19 and TRBJ2-7; TRBD2 matches at 10 bases. V was clipped by 2 bases and J by 3 bases; unmatched bases: 7. Germline-derived CDR1 and CDR2 are LNHDA and SQIVND (reference sequence). The CDR3 is 16 residues long. CDR3 loop: CASSIMAGLAVYEQYF. In DNA, the CDR3 is TGTGCCAGTAGTATAATGGCCGGACTAGCGGTCTACGAGCAGTACTTC.

The V and J genes are TRBV2 and TRBJ2-7; D might be TRBD1 (6 bases). The CDR3 is 14 amino acids. In germline, CDR1 is SNHLY, CDR2 FYNNEI. V lost 7 bases, J lost 6 bases, and 19 bases lay in between. This CDR3 is CASKFRTADGEQYF. DNA of the CDR3: TGTGCCAGCAAGTTCAGGACAGCCGATGGCGAGCAGTACTTC.

CDR3 bases: TGTGCCAGCAGCCCAGCGGGTAGCGGGGCCAATGAGCAGTTCTTC. Protein sequence: CASSPAGSGANEQFF. The chain links TRBV7-2 to TRBJ2-1; 8 positions agree with TRBD2. The germline gives CDR1 SGHTA, CDR2 FQGNSA. After removal of 5 bases from V and 6 bases from J, the junction contained 9 bases not matched to a gene. The CDR3 has 15 amino acids.

Concerning this clone: Additional DNA sequences in this sample encode the identical CDR3. V and J are TRBV10-2 and TRBJ2-7, with D perhaps matching TRBD2 (6 bases). The germline gives CDR1 WSHSY, CDR2 SAAADI. V dropped 6 bases and J dropped 2 bases, with 17 bases sitting between them. The CDR3 is made up of 15 amino acids. The CDR3 nucleotides are TGCGCCAGCAGAAATGGGCAGGCGGGAACCTACGAGCAGTACTTC. Translated: CASRNGQAGTYEQYF.

The chain uses TRBV5-6 and TRBJ1-1; 8 nucleotides agree with TRBD1. Germline V lookup: CDR1 SGHDT, CDR2 YYEEEE. The CDR3 totals 18 residues. V was clipped by 3 bases and J by 4 bases; unmatched bases: 17. The CDR3: CASSSPFRGLTQTTEAFF. CDR3 sequence (DNA): TGTGCCAGCAGCTCTCCATTCAGGGGGCTAACTCAGACCACTGAAGCTTTCTTT.

The J gene is TRBJ2-5, the V gene TRBV2; perhaps TRBD2 as D (5 bases). This CDR3 has 13 residues. Trimming took 7 bases from V and 1 from J, leaving 10 bases between them. CDR1 SNHLY and CDR2 FYNNEI come from the germline V gene. The CDR3 DNA is TGTGCCAGCAATCTAGCCCCCCAAGAGACCCAGTACTTC. Its translation: CASNLAPQETQYF.

The rearrangement joins TRBV9 to TRBJ1-4; D not certain. CDR1 and CDR2 (germline): SGDLS, YYNGEE. Trimming shortened V by 0 bases and J by 1 base, and 10 bases separated the two germline ends. The CDR3 covers 16 residues. The CDR3 loop is CASSVGPPGTNEKLFF. CDR3 sequence (DNA): TGTGCCAGCAGCGTAGGCCCGCCGGGAACTAATGAAAAACTGTTTTTT. Variable domain in full (rest from reference TRBV9 and TRBJ1-4): DSGVTQTPKHLITATGQRVTLRCSPRSGDLSVYWYQQSLDQGLQFLIQYYNGEERAKGNILERFSAQQFPDLHSELNLSSLELGDSALYFCASSVGPPGTNEKLFFGSGTQLSVL.